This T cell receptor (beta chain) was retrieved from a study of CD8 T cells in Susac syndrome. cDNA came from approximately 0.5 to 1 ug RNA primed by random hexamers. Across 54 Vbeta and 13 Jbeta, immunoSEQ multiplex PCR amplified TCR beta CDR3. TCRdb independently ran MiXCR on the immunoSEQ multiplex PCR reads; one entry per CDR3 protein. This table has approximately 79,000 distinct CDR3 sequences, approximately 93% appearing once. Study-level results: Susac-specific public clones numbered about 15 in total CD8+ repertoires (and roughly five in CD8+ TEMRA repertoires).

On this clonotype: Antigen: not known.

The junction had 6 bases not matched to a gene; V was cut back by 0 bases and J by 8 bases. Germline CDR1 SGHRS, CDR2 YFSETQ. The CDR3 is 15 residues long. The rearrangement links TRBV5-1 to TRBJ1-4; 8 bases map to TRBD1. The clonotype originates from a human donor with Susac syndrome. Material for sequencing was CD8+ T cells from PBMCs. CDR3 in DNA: TGCGCCAGCAGCTTGGGGGGACAGGTGATCGAAAAACTGTTTTTT. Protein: CASSLGGQVIEKLFF.